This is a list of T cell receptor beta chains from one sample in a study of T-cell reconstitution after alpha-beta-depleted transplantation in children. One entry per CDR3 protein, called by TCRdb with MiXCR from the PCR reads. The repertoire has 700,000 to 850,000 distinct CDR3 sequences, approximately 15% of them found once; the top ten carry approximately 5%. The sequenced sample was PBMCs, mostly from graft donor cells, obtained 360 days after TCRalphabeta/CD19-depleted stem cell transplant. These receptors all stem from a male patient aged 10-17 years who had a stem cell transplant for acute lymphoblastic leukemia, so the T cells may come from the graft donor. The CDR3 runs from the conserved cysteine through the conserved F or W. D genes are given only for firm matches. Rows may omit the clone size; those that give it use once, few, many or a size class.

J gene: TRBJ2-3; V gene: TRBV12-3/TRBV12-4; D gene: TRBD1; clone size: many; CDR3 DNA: TGTGCCAGCAGTCCCGCCCGCGGCAGGGGGTTCACAGATACGCAGTATTTT; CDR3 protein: CASSPARGRGFTDTQYF
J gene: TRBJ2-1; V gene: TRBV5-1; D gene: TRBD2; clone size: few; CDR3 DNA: TGCGCCAGCAGCTTCGAAGCGGGGGCCGTGGGTGAGCAGTTCTTC; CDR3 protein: CASSFEAGAVGEQFF
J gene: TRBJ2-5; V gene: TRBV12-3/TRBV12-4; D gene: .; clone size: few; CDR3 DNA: TGTGCCAGCAGTTCAGGGCCGGTCCAAGAGACCCAGTACTTC; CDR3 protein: CASSSGPVQETQYF
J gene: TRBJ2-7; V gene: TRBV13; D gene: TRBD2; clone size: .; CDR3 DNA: TGTGCCAGCAGCGCCGAACCTTTGACTAGCGGGAGCTCCTACGAGCAGTACTTC; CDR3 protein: CASSAEPLTSGSSYEQYF
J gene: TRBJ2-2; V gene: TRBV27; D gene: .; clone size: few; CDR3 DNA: TGTGCCAGCACCGGACGGTACACCGGGGAGCTGTTTTTT; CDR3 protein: CASTGRYTGELFF
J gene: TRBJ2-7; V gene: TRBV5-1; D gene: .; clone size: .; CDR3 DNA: TGCGCCAGCAGCTTTAAGACGGGACCACGCTCCGTCTACGAGCAGTACTTC; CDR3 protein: CASSFKTGPRSVYEQYF
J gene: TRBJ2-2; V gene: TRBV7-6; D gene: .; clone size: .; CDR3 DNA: TGTGCCAGCAGCCCCAATAGGGTGACCGGGGAGCTGTTTTTT; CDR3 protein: CASSPNRVTGELFF
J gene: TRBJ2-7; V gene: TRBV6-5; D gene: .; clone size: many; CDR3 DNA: TGTGCCAGCAGTTACTCGGGACAACTATACGAGCAGTACTTC; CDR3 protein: CASSYSGQLYEQYF
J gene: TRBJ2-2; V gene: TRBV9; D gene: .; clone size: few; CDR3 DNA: TGTGCCAGCAGCGTAGCCTACCATACTTCGAACACCGGGGAGCTGTTTTTT; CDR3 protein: CASSVAYHTSNTGELFF
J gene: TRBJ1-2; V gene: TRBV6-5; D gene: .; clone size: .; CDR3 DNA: TGTGCCAGCAGTATACTGAGGACAGCGGGGTATGGCTACACCTTC; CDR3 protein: CASSILRTAGYGYTF
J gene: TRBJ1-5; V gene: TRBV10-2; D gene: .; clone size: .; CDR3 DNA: TGCGCCAGCAGTGACCCGAATCAGCCCCAGCATTTT; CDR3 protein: CASSDPNQPQHF
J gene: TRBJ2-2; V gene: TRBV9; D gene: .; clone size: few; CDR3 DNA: TGTGCCAGCAGCATAGATGTCGGAGGGAACACCGGGGAGCTGTTTTTT; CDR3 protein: CASSIDVGGNTGELFF
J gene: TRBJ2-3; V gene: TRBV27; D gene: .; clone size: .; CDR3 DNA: TGTGCCAGCATTAGGGCTAACACGCAGTATTTT; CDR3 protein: CASIRANTQYF
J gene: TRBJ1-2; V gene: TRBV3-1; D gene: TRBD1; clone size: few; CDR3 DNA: TGTGCCAGCAGCCTCACGGACAGGGGGAACTATGGCTACACCTTC; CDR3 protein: CASSLTDRGNYGYTF